This T cell receptor (beta chain) appears in the sequencing data of a study of OX40 agonist ivuxolimab in advanced cancers. Turning to the study itself: Ivuxolimab, an antibody acting as an agonist of OX40 (CD134), was used to treat patients. The eligibility criteria allowed prior anti-PD-1, anti-PD-L1 or anti-CTLA-4 therapy, and 30% to 45% had some.

Sequencing was performed with immunoSEQ multiplex PCR; in TCRdb, only in-frame clones are kept and a portion is missing. This sample has tens of thousands of clones, with roughly 88% found just once. The V segment lost 2 bases and the J segment 9 bases; nucleotides outside the gene matches: 4. This CDR3 has 14 amino acids. From germline, CDR1 is MNHEY and CDR2 SMNVEV (reference sequence). This TCR was sampled from an adult with an advanced solid tumor such as melanoma, head and neck, liver or kidney cancer. Specimen: CD4+ or CD8+ T cells sorted from blood, collected in a trial of the OX40 agonist ivuxolimab. The chain employs TRBV27 and TRBJ2-1, with TRBD2 matching over 10 bases. CDR3 sequence reads: CASSLKREGTEQFF. The CDR3 bases are TGTGCCAGCAGTTTAAAGCGGGAGGGCACTGAGCAGTTCTTC.